Presented here are 14 T cell receptor beta chains from one specimen sequenced in a study of blood T cells in healthy people across ages. Primed by a sample-barcoded 5' primer and a J-beta primer mix, a second PCR proceeded for about 6 to 11 cycles. TCRdb recomputed calls from the 5' RACE reads with MiXCR, one row per CDR3 protein. Among about 680,000 distinct CDR3 sequences listed, roughly 50% were seen once. The sample comprised blood. Every receptor here comes from a woman aged 60-75 years in good health.

The chain links TRBV7-9 to TRBJ1-6, with D hard to call. The V and J ends lost 1 base and 10 bases respectively, with 5 bases between them. CDR3 length: 12 amino acids. Germline V CDR1 and CDR2: SEHNR, FQNEAQ (reference sequence). CDR3 DNA: TGTGCCAGCAGCTTAGTCGGGTCACCCCTCCACTTT. Protein product: CASSLVGSPLHF. Combining the CDR3 with reference TRBV7-9 and TRBJ1-6 gives the whole variable domain DTGVSQNPRHKITKRGQNVTFRCDPISEHNRLYWYRQTLGQGPEFLTYFQNEAQLEKSRLLSDRFSAERPKGSFSTLEIQRTEQGDSAMYLCASSLVGSPLHFGNGTRLTVT.

CDR3 region: CASSHGLAGRGTGELFF. Written as DNA, the CDR3 is TGTGCCAGCAGCCATGGACTAGCGGGACGAGGGACCGGGGAGCTGTTTTTT. The chain links TRBV3-1 to TRBJ2-2; 12 nucleotides align to TRBD2. CDR3 length: 17 amino acids. Germline V gene data show CDR1 as LGHDT and CDR2 as YNNKEL (reference sequence). With V trimmed by 3 bases and J by 5 bases, 7 bases remained unmatched.

This clonotype was counted only a few times. The gene calls are TRBV3-1 and TRBJ1-2; D ambiguous. This CDR3 comprises 14 residues. Per germline, CDR1 LGHDT and CDR2 YNNKEL (reference sequence). The V end lost 0 bases, the J end lost 4 bases, and 9 bases lay between the germline ends. This CDR3 reads CASSQEGGVYGYTF. CDR3 nucleotides: TGTGCCAGCAGCCAAGAAGGTGGGGTCTATGGCTACACCTTC.

V gene TRBV27 combines with J gene TRBJ2-7; no firm D call. The DNA end favors TRBJ2-5, so the J call may be wrong. The CDR3 sequence is 10 residues long. Germline-derived CDR1 and CDR2 are MNHEY and SMNVEV (reference sequence). CDR3 sequence (DNA): TGTGCCAGCACCGTCGAGACCCAGTACTTC. Translation: CASTVETQYF.

This clonotype was recorded a few times. The V gene is TRBV3-1, the J gene TRBJ2-5; 8 nucleotides align to TRBD1. The CDR3 has 14 amino acids. The V and J ends lost 8 bases and 5 bases, in that order; junction bases with no gene match: 10. Germline loops: CDR1 LGHDT, CDR2 YNNKEL (reference sequence). The CDR3 nucleotides read TGTGCCAGCGACTCGACAGGGGAGACGGAGACCCAGTACTTC. Translated: CASDSTGETETQYF.

In its sample, this clonotype was seen a few times. The chain is built from TRBV6-2 or TRBV6-3 and TRBJ2-5; D is ambiguous. The DNA end favors TRBJ2-7, so the J call may be wrong. Germline-derived CDR1 and CDR2 are MNHEY and SVGEGT. The CDR3 loop spans 14 amino acids. CDR3 loop: CASSSSFQSREQYF. The CDR3 nucleotides are TGTGCCAGCAGTTCCAGTTTCCAATCCCGCGAGCAGTACTTC.

This chain joins TRBV7-9 and TRBJ1-1; TRBD1 aligns across 9 bases. The V segment lost 7 bases and the J segment 1 base; nucleotides outside the gene matches: 4. Germline V gene data show CDR1 as SEHNR and CDR2 as FQNEAQ (reference sequence). The CDR3 loop spans 14 amino acids. CDR3 loop: CASKWGQGNTEAFF. The DNA of the CDR3 is TGTGCCAGCAAGTGGGGACAGGGGAACACTGAAGCTTTCTTT.

This sequence joins TRBV6-1 and TRBJ2-7; 9 positions agree with TRBD2. The J call could be wrong; TRBJ2-5 is a better fit for the DNA end. The length of the CDR3 is 14 residues. Germline loops: CDR1 MNHNS, CDR2 SASEGT. The CDR3: CAGSSGRLGETQYF. The CDR3 DNA reads TGTGCAGGGAGTAGCGGGAGATTGGGAGAGACCCAGTACTTC.

V gene TRBV28 combines with J gene TRBJ2-7; unclear D gene. This CDR3 contains 15 residues. V lost 3 bases and J lost 0, with 12 bases in between. Germline V gene sequence: CDR1 MDHEN, CDR2 SYDVKM. The CDR3 nucleotides are TGTGCCAGCAGTTTTATGGGCGGAAGCTCCTACGAGCAGTACTTC. Protein sequence: CASSFMGGSSYEQYF.

This clonotype came up once. V usage is TRBV7-2 and J usage is TRBJ2-7; no clear D gene. Germline CDR1 SGHTA, CDR2 FQGNSA. The CDR3 sequence is 13 residues long. Trimming pared 5 bases from V and 3 bases from J, leaving 11 bases between. CDR3 DNA: TGTGCCAGCAGCGTGGGATGGAACTACGAGCAGTACTTC. Its translation is CASSVGWNYEQYF. Based on the CDR3 plus reference TRBV7-2 and TRBJ2-7, the full variable domain is GAGVSQSPSNKVTEKGKDVELRCDPISGHTALYWYRQSLGQGLEFLIYFQGNSAPDKSGLPSDRFSAERTGGSVSTLTIQRTQQEDSAVYLCASSVGWNYEQYFGPGTRLTVT.

This clonotype was observed a few times. The chain combines TRBV20-1 with TRBJ2-7, with a possible D match to TRBD1 (6 bases). The CDR3 length is 13 residues. V lost 3 bases to trimming and J lost 2 bases, with 11 bases between them. Germline V gene sequence: CDR1 DFQATT, CDR2 SNEGSKA (reference sequence). CDR3 nucleotide sequence: TGCAGTGCTAGGCCGAACAGGGCCTACGAGCAGTACTTC. Residues: CSARPNRAYEQYF.

This clonotype showed up just a few times. The chain is built from TRBV6-1 and TRBJ1-1; no firm D call. Germline V gene data show CDR1 as MNHNS and CDR2 as SASEGT. CDR3 length equals 16 residues. V was clipped by 4 bases and J by 3 bases, with 18 bases between them. Here the CDR3 reads CASSAGLGWTDTEAFF. Here the CDR3 DNA reads TGTGCCAGCAGTGCGGGGTTAGGCTGGACGGACACTGAAGCTTTCTTT.

This clonotype was observed at least ten times. This chain connects TRBV28 to TRBJ2-1, with 8 bases lining up with TRBD1. The V segment lost 4 bases and the J segment 7 bases; nucleotides outside the gene matches: 9. CDR3 size: 15 residues. Germline V gene sequence: CDR1 MDHEN, CDR2 SYDVKM. The chain's CDR3 is CASSSTGGWGNEQFF. The CDR3 nucleotides are TGTGCCAGCAGTTCTACAGGGGGATGGGGGAATGAGCAGTTCTTC.

The J gene is TRBJ2-7, the V gene TRBV5-1; TRBD1 matches 7 bases. The V and J ends lost 5 bases and 0 bases, in that order; junction bases with no gene match: 8. CDR1 is SGHRS and CDR2 is YFSETQ in the germline V gene. This CDR3 has 15 residues. The CDR3 DNA follows: TGCGCCAGCAGATGGGACAGTCTATTCTCCTACGAGCAGTACTTC. It yields the protein CASRWDSLFSYEQYF.